Following are 28 T cell receptor beta chains from one sample sequenced in a study of cytomegalovirus exposure and HLA in healthy donors. Assay used: immunoSEQ multiplex PCR; TCRdb lists only in-frame clones, some missing. The sample yields roughly 100,000 clones, about 87% seen once. Sequenced: PBMCs. The receptors were gathered from a woman under 30 in good health and CMV-seropositive.

The V gene is TRBV5-5, the J gene TRBJ1-5; D may be TRBD1 (5 bases). The CDR3 is 16 residues long. Trimming stripped 4 bases from V and 7 bases from J, with 21 bases between. Germline CDR1 is SGHKS and CDR2 is YYEKEE (reference sequence). The CDR3 protein is CASSKDGGAAGQPQHF. CDR3 DNA sequence: TGTGCCAGCAGCAAAGATGGCGGGGCAGCAGGCCAGCCCCAGCATTTT.

CDR3 amino acids: CASSVFRRETQYF. In DNA form, the CDR3 reads TGCGCCAGCAGTGTGTTTCGGAGGGAGACCCAGTACTTC. The chain combines TRBV10-2 with TRBJ2-5; the D gene is possibly TRBD2 (5 bases). Germline V gene data show CDR1 as WSHSY and CDR2 as SAAADI. With 4 bases removed from V and 5 bases from J, the gap between germline ends came to 11 bases. The CDR3 runs 13 residues.

J is TRBJ2-7 and V is TRBV5-4, with 8 bases identical to TRBD1. The CDR3 extends over 14 amino acids. Trimming cost V 4 bases and J 7 bases; bases outside gene matches: 10. CDR1 SGHNT and CDR2 YYREEE come from the germline V gene (reference sequence). CDR3 sequence reads: CASSPSDREREQYV. The DNA for the CDR3 is TGTGCCAGCAGCCCCTCGGACAGGGAGAGAGAGCAGTACGTC.

The rearrangement uses TRBV7-8 and TRBJ2-2, with D tentatively TRBD2 (6 bases). V lost 3 bases to trimming and J lost 8 bases, with 10 bases between them. Germline V CDR1 and CDR2: SGHVS, FQNEAQ. This CDR3 is built from 13 residues. The CDR3 loop reads CASSFGGGGELFF. The CDR3 DNA is TGTGCCAGCAGCTTCGGGGGTGGAGGGGAGCTGTTTTTT.

The CDR3 protein is CASSVEGAGDTQYF. Written as DNA, the CDR3 is TGTGCCAGCAGTGTTGAGGGGGCTGGTGATACGCAGTATTTT. This chain connects TRBV6-4 to TRBJ2-3; 7 positions match TRBD1. Germline lookup yields CDR1 MRHNA and CDR2 SNTAGT. V shed 4 bases, J shed 6 bases, and the junction held 7 bases outside the gene matches. The CDR3 is made up of 14 amino acids.

This clone was counted a few times. This chain uses TRBV4-3 with TRBJ2-1; 7 positions match TRBD1. The CDR3 has 15 amino acids. Germline CDR1 is LGHNA and CDR2 is YSLEER. Trimming took 3 bases from V and 4 from J; bases not matched to a gene: 6. The CDR3 DNA sequence: TGCGCCAGCAGCCATGGGACAGATCCGTACAATGAGCAGTTCTTC. It translates to CASSHGTDPYNEQFF.

The CDR3 loop is CASRDRGTDTQYF. CDR3 sequence (DNA): TGTGCCAGCCGGGACAGGGGTACCGATACGCAGTATTTT. The chain recombines TRBV19 with TRBJ2-3, with TRBD1 identical over 10 bases. V was pared by 9 bases and J by 6 bases, with 6 bases of the junction left unmatched. Germline V gene lookup returns CDR1 LNHDA and CDR2 SQIVND (reference sequence). The CDR3 runs 13 residues.

This clone was detected once. The chain employs TRBV4-2 and TRBJ1-4; TRBD1 matches 7 bases. Germline V gene lookup returns CDR1 LGHNA and CDR2 YNFKEQ. The CDR3 runs 17 residues. V lost 4 bases to trimming and J lost 2 bases; unmatched junction nucleotides: 10. For the CDR3, the DNA is TGTGCCAGCAGCCCCAGGACAGGCGGGGTCACTAATGAAAAACTGTTTTTT. Its protein is CASSPRTGGVTNEKLFF.

The chain recombines TRBV9 with TRBJ1-1; D call uncertain. V was trimmed by 0 bases and J by 6 bases, leaving 12 bases between them. The CDR3 is 14 residues long. Germline V CDR1 and CDR2: SGDLS, YYNGEE. The CDR3 DNA reads as TGTGCCAGCAGCGTAGGAGTGGGCCTTCCTGAAGCTTTCTTT. Protein sequence: CASSVGVGLPEAFF.

CDR3 region: CASSSVGQNGYTF. The CDR3 nucleotides are TGTGCCAGCAGCTCAGTTGGGCAGAATGGCTACACCTTC. The chain recombines TRBV11-2 with TRBJ1-2; D gene unclear. The CDR3 spans 13 residues. The V end lost 4 bases, the J end lost 6 bases, and 12 bases lay between the germline ends. The germline gives CDR1 SGHAT, CDR2 FQNNGV.

The chain links TRBV4-1 to TRBJ1-2; TRBD1 agrees at 7 bases. Germline lookup yields CDR1 MGHRA and CDR2 YSYEKL. The CDR3 is made up of 16 amino acids. J lost 0 bases, V lost 1 base, and 5 bases had no gene match. The chain's CDR3 is CASSQAGGLSNYGYTF. CDR3 DNA sequence: TGCGCCAGCAGCCAAGCAGGGGGGCTATCTAACTATGGCTACACCTTC.

This chain uses TRBV6-5 with TRBJ1-4, with D perhaps TRBD1 (6 bases). Germline V gene lookup returns CDR1 MNHEY and CDR2 SVGAGI. The CDR3 is made up of 14 amino acids. V was cut by 5 bases and J by 3 bases, with 10 bases left in between. CDR3 DNA: TGTGCCAGCAGTGGGGGCCTGGCTAATGAAAAACTGTTTTTT. Translated, it gives CASSGGLANEKLFF.

J is TRBJ2-2 and V is TRBV25-1; tentatively, D is TRBD2 (5 bases). The CDR3 has 14 amino acids. The germline gives CDR1 MGHDK, CDR2 SYGVNS. V was pared by 4 bases and J by 4 bases, with 10 bases between. The CDR3 sequence: CASSGLSPTGELFF. The DNA of the CDR3 is TGTGCCAGCAGTGGACTATCCCCCACCGGGGAGCTGTTTTTT.

As concerns this clone: The junction departs from germline at one end; a sequencing error may be responsible. The rearrangement links TRBV7-7 to TRBJ2-5; D possibly corresponds to TRBD2 (5 bases). Germline CDR1 and CDR2: SSHAT and FNYEAQ (reference sequence). CDR3 length: 15 amino acids. CDR3 loop: CASSLVRGDQETQYF. As DNA, the CDR3 is TGTGCTAGCAGCTTAGTTCGGGGAGACCAAGAGACCCAGTACTTC.

V is TRBV29-1 and J is TRBJ2-7; maybe TRBD2 (6 bases). The ends were cut back, 7 bases at V and 3 bases at J, with 10 bases in the middle. The CDR3 spans 11 residues. The germline CDR1 and CDR2 sequences are SQVTM and ANQGSEA. DNA of the CDR3: TGCAGCGGGGGGGACGGCTACGAGCAGTACGTC. The encoded protein is CSGGDGYEQYV.

The V and J genes are TRBV7-9 and TRBJ2-7, with TRBD1 identical over 10 bases. Germline lookup yields CDR1 SEHNR and CDR2 FQNEAQ (reference sequence). The CDR3 contains 14 residues. Losses at the gene ends were 4 bases for V and 5 bases for J; bases not matched to a gene: 5. The DNA for the CDR3 is TGTGCCAGCAGCTGGGGACAGGGGTACGACGAGCAGTACTTC. It translates to CASSWGQGYDEQYF.

This chain joins TRBV5-4 and TRBJ2-7; the D gene is possibly TRBD1 (5 bases). Trimming shortened V by 4 bases and J by 4 bases, and 15 bases separated the two germline ends. Looked up from germline, CDR1 is SGHNT and CDR2 is YYREEE (reference sequence). The CDR3 has 14 amino acids. CDR3 nucleotide sequence: TGTGCCAGCAGCCCCGACAGCGATTATTACGAGCAGTACTTC. Amino acids: CASSPDSDYYEQYF.

This chain joins TRBV28 and TRBJ1-5, with TRBD1 as a possible D gene (5 bases). Germline CDR1 reads MDHEN; CDR2 reads SYDVKM. The CDR3 consists of 14 residues. Deletions cut 1 base from V and 5 bases from J, with 9 bases between. For the CDR3, the DNA is TGTGCCAGCAGTTTATCAGGGCCGGATCAGCCCCAGCATTTT. Amino acids: CASSLSGPDQPQHF.

The chain links TRBV28 to TRBJ2-5; D not resolved. V was trimmed by 6 bases and J by 2 bases, leaving 4 bases between them. The CDR3 spans 11 residues. Germline V gene lookup returns CDR1 MDHEN and CDR2 SYDVKM. CDR3 sequence reads: CASSLQETQYF. Written as DNA, the CDR3 is TGTGCCAGCAGCCTACAAGAGACCCAGTACTTC. Full variable domain (outside the CDR3, taken from reference TRBV28 and TRBJ2-5): DVKVTQSSRYLVKRTGEKVFLECVQDMDHENMFWYRQDPGLGLRLIYFSYDVKMKEKGDIPEGYSVSREKKERFSLILESASTNQTSMYLCASSLQETQYFGPGTRLLVL.

The chain employs TRBV6-1 and TRBJ1-4, with 7 nucleotides matching TRBD1. There are 15 residues in the CDR3. Per germline, CDR1 MNHNS and CDR2 SASEGT. Trimming cost V 3 bases and J 7 bases; bases outside gene matches: 8. The CDR3 reads CASSDYRTGREKLFF. In DNA form, the CDR3 reads TGTGCCAGCAGTGACTACAGGACAGGCCGTGAAAAACTGTTTTTT.

The gene calls are TRBV28 and TRBJ2-7; D gene uncertain. The CDR3 is 12 amino acids. The germline V gene has CDR1 MDHEN and CDR2 SYDVKM. V lost 7 bases, J lost 2 bases, and 9 bases lay in between. In nucleotides, the CDR3 is TGTGCCAGCAACTCTGGAGCCTACGAGCAGTACGTC. It is translated as CASNSGAYEQYV.

A word on this clone: One end of the junction fails to match germline, which may point to a read error. The V and J genes are TRBV6-4 and TRBJ2-3; 11 bases align to TRBD2. Germline CDR1 MRHNA, CDR2 SNTAGT. This CDR3 comprises 15 residues. CDR3 sequence: CASSQTSGGTNTQYF. The CDR3 DNA reads as TGTGCCAGCAGTCAAACTAGCGGGGGCACAAATACGCAGTATTTT.

The J gene is TRBJ1-2, the V gene TRBV28, with TRBD1 matching over 8 bases. Germline V gene data show CDR1 as MDHEN and CDR2 as SYDVKM. Losses at the gene ends were 3 bases for V and 7 bases for J; bases not matched to a gene: 13. The CDR3 length is 16 residues. CDR3 DNA sequence: TGTGCCAGCAGTTTGTTTGCAGGGGGCGTTTTTAGTGGCTACACCTTC. As protein: CASSLFAGGVFSGYTF.

The rearrangement joins TRBV4-3 to TRBJ1-1; D ambiguous. The length of the CDR3 is 13 residues. V was shortened by 0 bases and J by 1 base, with 3 bases between the two germline ends. Per germline, CDR1 LGHNA and CDR2 YSLEER. Written as DNA, the CDR3 is TGCGCCAGCAGCCAAGAAGCGAACACTGAAGCTTTCTTT. Amino acids: CASSQEANTEAFF.

The CDR3 DNA follows: TGTGCCAGCAGTTACTCACAGTACGAGCAGTACGTC. It translates to CASSYSQYEQYV. The rearrangement uses TRBV6-6 and TRBJ2-7; D gene uncertain. Trimming took 0 bases from V and 4 from J, leaving 4 bases between them. Germline V lookup: CDR1 MNHNY, CDR2 SVGAGI (reference sequence). The CDR3 runs 12 residues.

This chain links TRBV28 with TRBJ2-1, with 9 nucleotides matching TRBD1. With V trimmed by 3 bases and J by 9 bases, 9 bases remained unmatched. Germline-derived CDR1 and CDR2 are MDHEN and SYDVKM. This CDR3 is built from 15 residues. In nucleotides, the CDR3 is TGTGCCAGCAGTTTGGGGGGACAGGGAACCCTTGAGCAGTTCTTC. Its translation is CASSLGGQGTLEQFF.

This chain uses TRBV6-1 with TRBJ1-1; TRBD1 might be the D (6 bases). The CDR3 totals 15 residues. Germline V CDR1 and CDR2: MNHNS, SASEGT. V was trimmed by 4 bases and J by 3 bases, leaving 15 bases between them. The DNA of the CDR3 is TGTGCCAGCAGTGTGCAGGGGACCTCTTACACTGAAGCTTTCTTT. It is translated as CASSVQGTSYTEAFF.

The rearrangement joins TRBV6-6 to TRBJ2-1; 9 nucleotides match TRBD1. This CDR3 contains 13 residues. CDR1 and CDR2 from the germline V gene are MNHNY and SVGAGI (reference sequence). The junction had 4 bases not matched to a gene; V was cut back by 5 bases and J by 8 bases. Written as DNA, the CDR3 is TGTGCCAGCAGTCGGGACAGGGCCCATGAGCAGTTCTTC. Protein product: CASSRDRAHEQFF.